This T cell receptor beta chain appears in the sequencing data of a study of T cells in Graves' hyperthyroidism and ophthalmopathy. General study points: Expanded thyroid clonotypes (above 0.001) were mostly also found in blood.

The CDR3 extends over 13 amino acids. Germline values: CDR1 SGHAT, CDR2 FQNNGV. Trimming took 6 bases from V and 5 from J, leaving 14 bases between them. TCR beta CDR3 region amplification was performed from RNA transcripts. A set of HTBI primers served as the primers for a first-round RT-PCR of the TCR CDR3. Each CDR3 protein is one row after TCRdb ran MiXCR on the multiplex PCR reads. This repertoire shows about 350,000 distinct CDR3 sequences, approximately 14% found once; its top ten account for about 22%. Lactation, pregnancy, other autoimmune disease or uncontrolled infection led to exclusion of patients. For the diagnoses, clinical symptoms, serum thyroxine and TRAb, thyroid ultrasound and orbital computed tomography were used. This clonotype has at least ten counts. Its target is not known. This may arise from a read error, as a much more abundant clone is one base away.

The sample comprised blood. The TCR originated in a woman under 40 with Graves' hyperthyroidism. The chain employs TRBV11-2 and TRBJ2-7; possibly TRBD1 for D (6 bases). The CDR3: CASRQQGGDEQYF. CDR3 nucleotides: TGTGCCAGCAGACAACAGGGCGGCGACGAGCAGTACTTC.